The 22 T cell receptor beta chains reported below all come from one sample, sequenced in a study of T cell responses to AZD1222 COVID-19 vaccine. The table came from immunoSEQ multiplex PCR; TCRdb's copy has only in-frame clones and leaves some out. The sample includes about 99,000 clones, approximately 89% of them seen just once. The sample consisted of peripheral blood, taken on day 0 of AZD1222 vaccination. These receptors originate from an adult in good health.

For the CDR3, the DNA is TGTGCCAGCGATGCAGGGCCACCGCGCGAGCAGTACTTC. Its protein is CASDAGPPREQYF. V and J are TRBV9 and TRBJ2-7, with D possibly matching TRBD1 (5 bases). Germline V gene data show CDR1 as SGDLS and CDR2 as YYNGEE. This CDR3 is 13 amino acids long. V lost 7 bases and J 6 bases, leaving 17 bases between the germline ends.

This chain links TRBV28 with TRBJ2-7; 7 bases align to TRBD1. The germline gives CDR1 MDHEN, CDR2 SYDVKM. With V trimmed by 6 bases and J by 4 bases, 9 bases remained unmatched. The length of the CDR3 is 14 residues. The CDR3 coding sequence is TGTGCCAGCAGGGGAAACAGGGGTTGGTACGAGCAGTACTTC. Its translation: CASRGNRGWYEQYF.

This rearrangement joins TRBV7-2 to TRBJ2-2, with 9 bases identical to TRBD2. V shed 0 bases, J shed 4 bases, and the junction held 6 bases outside the gene matches. The CDR3 is 17 amino acids. From germline, CDR1 is SGHTA and CDR2 FQGNSA. As DNA, the CDR3 is TGTGCCAGCAGCTTAGCTGGGCTAGCGGGAACCACCGGGGAGCTGTTTTTT. Encoded protein: CASSLAGLAGTTGELFF.

This sequence joins TRBV30 and TRBJ1-2; unclear D gene. Between the trimmed V and J ends, which lost 0 bases and 4 bases, there was a span of 3 bases. The CDR3 has 11 residues. Per germline, CDR1 GTSNPN and CDR2 SVGIG (reference sequence). The CDR3 loop reads CAWSVPYGYTF. Written as DNA, the CDR3 is TGTGCCTGGAGTGTACCCTATGGCTACACCTTC.

This clone was recorded a few times. CDR3 DNA sequence: TGTGCCAGCAGTTTGACAGGGCCCAGCAATCAGCCCCAGCATTTT. Translation: CASSLTGPSNQPQHF. This chain uses TRBV28 with TRBJ1-5; 7 nucleotides line up with TRBD1. Germline V gene sequence: CDR1 MDHEN, CDR2 SYDVKM. The CDR3 contains 15 residues. V dropped 3 bases and J dropped 1; count of bases not matched to a gene: 3.

The rearrangement joins TRBV28 to TRBJ1-2, with 7 bases that match TRBD1. Germline CDR1 MDHEN, CDR2 SYDVKM. This CDR3 comprises 13 residues. V dropped 6 bases and J dropped 4; count of bases not matched to a gene: 5. CDR3: CASRLTGSYGYTF. CDR3 sequence (DNA): TGTGCCAGCAGACTGACAGGGAGCTATGGCTACACCTTC.

The V gene is TRBV5-5, the J gene TRBJ1-2; D uncertain. Germline V gene sequence: CDR1 SGHKS, CDR2 YYEKEE (reference sequence). This CDR3 has 13 amino acids. Trimming shortened V by 3 bases and J by 2 bases, and 8 bases separated the two germline ends. The CDR3 sequence: CASSSDWNYGYTF. The CDR3 DNA reads TGTGCCAGCAGCTCAGACTGGAACTATGGCTACACCTTC.

V usage is TRBV3-1 (or the pseudogene TRBV3-2) and J usage is TRBJ2-1, with no clear D. The V gene's germline CDR1 is LGHDT and CDR2 YNNKEL (reference sequence). Deletions cut 0 bases from V and 8 bases from J, with 8 bases between. The CDR3 sequence is 13 residues long. CDR3: CASSQEPKHEQFF. The CDR3 DNA is TGTGCCAGCAGCCAAGAACCAAAACATGAGCAGTTCTTC.

The chain couples TRBV3-1 (or the pseudogene TRBV3-2) to TRBJ1-2, with 7 bases identical to TRBD1. Germline loops: CDR1 LGHDT, CDR2 YNNKEL (reference sequence). The V and J ends lost 5 bases and 7 bases, in that order; junction bases with no gene match: 4. This CDR3 is 12 amino acids long. CDR3 in amino acids: CASSSTGVGYTF. The CDR3 DNA follows: TGTGCCAGCAGCTCCACAGGGGTTGGCTACACCTTC.

This clone was counted between two and nine times. CDR3 sequence: CASSLGQTHNIYEQYF. The CDR3 DNA reads as TGTGCCAGCAGTTTAGGGCAGACTCATAACATCTACGAGCAGTACTTC. The genes are TRBV27 and TRBJ2-7; D remains ambiguous. The CDR3 sequence is 16 residues long. Trimming left V 2 bases short and J 3 bases short, with 17 bases between. Germline CDR1 and CDR2: MNHEY and SMNVEV (reference sequence).

The chain couples TRBV7-2 to TRBJ2-3; TRBD1 matches at 11 bases. The germline V gene has CDR1 SGHTA and CDR2 FQGNSA. The J segment lost 0 bases and the V segment lost 5 bases, leaving 10 bases of the junction unmatched. The CDR3 is 18 amino acids. The CDR3 coding sequence is TGTGCCAGCAGCCGCGGGACAGGGGGAATTTCTAGCACAGATACGCAGTATTTT. The encoded protein is CASSRGTGGISSTDTQYF.

The genes are TRBV5-1 and TRBJ2-7; no definite D call. Trimming pared 3 bases from V and 0 bases from J, leaving 10 bases between. Germline V gene sequence: CDR1 SGHRS, CDR2 YFSETQ. This CDR3 is 14 amino acids long. CDR3 region: CASSSGMDSYEQYF. The DNA of the CDR3 is TGCGCCAGCAGCTCAGGAATGGACTCCTACGAGCAGTACTTC.

The chain combines TRBV7-2 with TRBJ2-7, with D perhaps being TRBD1 or TRBD2 (5 bases each). Germline V gives CDR1 SGHTA, CDR2 FQGNSA. CDR3 length: 12 residues. V was trimmed by 0 bases and J by 10 bases, leaving 10 bases between them. The CDR3: CASSLARGSQYF. In DNA, the CDR3 is TGTGCCAGCAGCTTAGCGAGGGGAAGCCAGTACTTC.

This chain joins TRBV24-1 and TRBJ2-1; 14 nucleotides match TRBD2. This CDR3 comprises 18 residues. J gave up 6 bases and V 3 bases, and 9 bases lay outside the gene matches. Germline assignment: CDR1 KGHDR and CDR2 SFDVKD. DNA for the CDR3: TGTGCCACCAGTGATCCCAACTGGACTAGCGGGAGGCCCAATGAGCAGTTCTTC. Translation: CATSDPNWTSGRPNEQFF.

The CDR3 sequence: CASTALAESYNEQFF. In nucleotides, the CDR3 is TGTGCCAGCACCGCTCTAGCCGAATCCTACAATGAGCAGTTCTTC. This chain links TRBV6-5 with TRBJ2-1; D perhaps matches TRBD2 (5 bases). Germline V gives CDR1 MNHEY, CDR2 SVGAGI. The CDR3 runs to 15 residues. V was pared by 7 bases and J by 1 base, with 14 bases between.

The chain links TRBV12-2 to TRBJ1-6; TRBD1, the table's D call, lacks a check against the DNA. TRBV12-2 corresponds to a pseudogene. The CDR3 spans 16 residues. CDR3 region: CASRPHRVSYNSPLHF. The DNA for the CDR3 is TGTGCAAGTCGCCCTCACAGGGTCTCCTATAATTCACCCCTCCACTTT.

This CDR3 is CASSLEASGADTQYF. The DNA of the CDR3 is TGTGCCAGCAGCTTAGAAGCCAGCGGGGCAGATACGCAGTATTTT. This sequence joins TRBV11-3 and TRBJ2-3; the match to TRBD2 covers 7 bases. Germline CDR1 reads SGHNT; CDR2 reads YENEEA. The CDR3 has 15 residues. J lost 4 bases, V lost 0 bases, and 4 bases had no gene match.

On this clone itself: At one end the junction does not follow the germline gene, possibly because of a read error. The rearrangement uses TRBV7-7 and TRBJ2-3; TRBD1 might be the D (5 bases). There are 16 residues in the CDR3. Germline V lookup: CDR1 SSHAT, CDR2 FNYEAQ (reference sequence). Here the CDR3 DNA reads TGTGCTAGCAGCCCCACTCAGGGAAGAGGTGCAGATACGCAGTATTTT. This codes for CASSPTQGRGADTQYF.

The chain links TRBV7-9 to TRBJ1-4; a possible D gene is TRBD1 (6 bases). CDR1 and CDR2 from the germline V gene are SEHNR and FQNEAQ (reference sequence). Between the trimmed V and J ends, which lost 5 bases and 7 bases, there was a span of 20 bases. This CDR3 spans 16 amino acids. The chain's CDR3 is CASSARPVGGREKLFF. The CDR3 DNA sequence: TGTGCCAGCAGCGCCCGACCAGTTGGGGGCCGTGAAAAACTGTTTTTT. Full variable domain (outside the CDR3, taken from reference TRBV7-9 and TRBJ1-4): DTGVSQNPRHKITKRGQNVTFRCDPISEHNRLYWYRQTLGQGPEFLTYFQNEAQLEKSRLLSDRFSAERPKGSFSTLEIQRTEQGDSAMYLCASSARPVGGREKLFFGSGTQLSVL.

The CDR3 here is CASSLRPRGVSGELFF. DNA for the CDR3: TGTGCCAGCAGCTTACGTCCGCGGGGGGTTAGCGGGGAGCTGTTTTTT. The V and J genes are TRBV7-2 and TRBJ2-2, with 8 nucleotides matching TRBD2. From germline, CDR1 is SGHTA and CDR2 FQGNSA. Trimming removed 2 bases from V and 7 bases from J; junction bases left unmatched: 9. The CDR3 is 16 amino acids.

V usage is TRBV7-2 and J usage is TRBJ1-4, with TRBD1 identical over 12 bases. Germline trimming cut 5 bases from V and 8 bases from J; bases unmatched to any gene: 6. Per germline, CDR1 SGHTA and CDR2 FQGNSA. There are 15 residues in the CDR3. Here the CDR3 DNA reads TGTGCCAGCAGCGCCGGGACAGGGGGCCTCGAAAAACTGTTTTTT. It codes for CASSAGTGGLEKLFF.

The chain recombines TRBV20-1 with TRBJ2-1; 9 nucleotides match TRBD2. J gave up 1 base and V 3 bases, and 4 bases lay outside the gene matches. This CDR3 has 15 amino acids. Germline V gene lookup returns CDR1 DFQATT and CDR2 SNEGSKA (reference sequence). The CDR3 spells CSASWLAGSYNEQFF. Written as DNA, the CDR3 is TGCAGTGCTAGTTGGCTAGCGGGGTCCTACAATGAGCAGTTCTTC.